The rows below give T cell receptor beta chains drawn from one sample of a study of blood T cell repertoires in COVID-19. Clones were sequenced by immunoSEQ multiplex PCR, and TCRdb holds only the in-frame ones, with some missing. The sample yields some 380,000 clones, more than 70% seen once. Source material: PBMCs or T cells enriched from blood (not recorded which). Source of these receptors: a man aged 25-45 years who had recovered from COVID-19. The conserved cysteine and the conserved F or W are not part of the CDR3 here.

V	J	CDR3
TRBV3-1/TRBV3-2	TRBJ2-2	ASGRNTGELF
TRBV4-3	TRBJ2-7	ASSQDLAGSSYEQY
TRBV5-1	TRBJ2-2	ASKQGGGQNTGELF
TRBV6-4	TRBJ2-3	ASSASSGYTDTQY
TRBV6-1	TRBJ1-2	ASSGVGGRGSTGYT
TRBV9	TRBJ1-5	ASSVGTGGASNQPQH
TRBV6-5	TRBJ1-1	ASTGSGNTEAF
TRBV6-5	TRBJ1-6	ASSYSTGGNSPLH
TRBV7-3	TRBJ1-1	ASSFGGNTEAF
TRBV28	TRBJ1-2	ASSLRLFGYT
TRBV5-8	TRBJ1-6	ASSLPPGRGNSPLH
TRBV11-3	TRBJ1-1	ASSDRVGKAF
TRBV30	TRBJ1-1	AWHRVGRAFEAF
TRBV5-6	TRBJ1-1	ASSFRQGWNTEAF
TRBV7-9	TRBJ1-1	ASSLEGPAEAF
TRBV3-1/TRBV3-2	TRBJ1-1	ASSQHQTGGNTEAF
TRBV13	TRBJ2-3	ASSQGDVRTDTQY